Presented here are 23 T cell receptor beta chains from one specimen sequenced in a study of T cell responses to AZD1222 COVID-19 vaccine. Profiling relied on immunoSEQ multiplex PCR, and the TCRdb table lists in-frame clones only, not all of them. The sample has some 120,000 clones, 85% to 90% seen once. The sequencing used peripheral blood, collected on day 0 of MenACWY control vaccination. The receptors were gathered from an adult in good health.

Only one count was recorded for this clone. The J gene is TRBJ2-3, the V gene TRBV4-3; TRBD2 might be the D (5 bases). CDR1 and CDR2 (germline): LGHNA, YSLEER. V shed 1 base and J shed 3 bases, with 11 bases lying between them. The length of the CDR3 is 15 residues. CDR3 bases: TGCGCCAGCAGCCAAGGGGGAGCCCGGACAGATACGCAGTATTTT. Translated: CASSQGGARTDTQYF.

This chain joins TRBV9 and TRBJ2-7; 7 bases are a match to TRBD1. V lost 0 bases, J lost 4 bases, and 7 bases stayed unmatched. This CDR3 comprises 15 residues. Germline assignment: CDR1 SGDLS and CDR2 YYNGEE. CDR3 sequence (DNA): TGTGCCAGCAGCGTAGAGGCAGGGGGTGGTTACGAGCAGTACTTC. Protein sequence: CASSVEAGGGYEQYF. The full variable domain, in which reference TRBV9 and TRBJ2-7 provide the parts outside the CDR3, is DSGVTQTPKHLITATGQRVTLRCSPRSGDLSVYWYQQSLDQGLQFLIQYYNGEERAKGNILERFSAQQFPDLHSELNLSSLELGDSALYFCASSVEAGGGYEQYFGPGTRLTVT.

V and J are TRBV5-8 and TRBJ2-4, with TRBD1 matching 8 bases. The V segment lost 0 bases and the J segment 7 bases; nucleotides outside the gene matches: 3. The CDR3 runs to 14 residues. CDR1 is SGHTS, CDR2 YDEGEE, per germline. Written as DNA, the CDR3 is TGTGCCAGCAGCTTGGGGGACAGGATCAACATTCAGTACTTC. Encoded protein: CASSLGDRINIQYF.

This sequence joins TRBV7-2 and TRBJ1-2; a possible D gene is TRBD1 (5 bases). With 5 bases removed from V and 4 bases from J, the gap between germline ends came to 17 bases. The CDR3 length is 15 residues. CDR1 and CDR2 from the germline V gene are SGHTA and FQGNSA. CDR3 in amino acids: CASSPFPTVSYGYTF. CDR3 in DNA: TGTGCCAGCAGCCCCTTTCCGACAGTTAGCTATGGCTACACCTTC.

This clone was observed a single time. The chain carries TRBV12-3 or TRBV12-4 and TRBJ2-7, with D uncertain. There are 11 residues in the CDR3. Trimming shortened V by 5 bases and J by 4 bases, and 6 bases separated the two germline ends. In DNA, the CDR3 is TGTGCCAGCAGTGAAGTTTACGAGCAGTACTTC. Its translation is CASSEVYEQYF.

This clone has only one observation. The chain recombines TRBV11-2 with TRBJ1-1; D remains unclear. Germline loops: CDR1 SGHAT, CDR2 FQNNGV. Trimming removed 0 bases from V and 1 base from J, with 3 bases in between. This CDR3 is 13 amino acids long. The CDR3 protein is CASSLDRNTEAFF. CDR3 in DNA: TGTGCCAGCAGCTTAGACAGGAACACTGAAGCTTTCTTT.

This clone was seen a handful of times. The chain is built from TRBV7-9 and TRBJ2-1; TRBD2 matches at 14 bases. This CDR3 region has 16 residues. In germline, CDR1 is SEHNR, CDR2 FQNEAQ (reference sequence). The junction had 3 bases not matched to a gene; V was cut back by 0 bases and J by 8 bases. The CDR3 here is CASSLATSGGADEQFF. Here the CDR3 DNA reads TGTGCCAGCAGCTTAGCGACTAGCGGGGGGGCGGATGAGCAGTTCTTC. Complete variable domain (other parts from reference TRBV7-9 and TRBJ2-1): DTGVSQNPRHKITKRGQNVTFRCDPISEHNRLYWYRQTLGQGPEFLTYFQNEAQLEKSRLLSDRFSAERPKGSFSTLEIQRTEQGDSAMYLCASSLATSGGADEQFFGPGTRLTVL.

The chain combines TRBV19 with TRBJ2-7; tentatively, D is TRBD2 (6 bases). Trimming removed 4 bases at V and 7 bases at J, with 17 bases between. The V gene's germline CDR1 is LNHDA and CDR2 SQIVND (reference sequence). This CDR3 contains 14 residues. CDR3 in DNA: TGTGCCAGTAGTAGCCGGGACTCAGGTGTGGAGCAGTACTTC. Residues: CASSSRDSGVEQYF.

The table lists this clone with a count of one. The V call is TRBV3-1 (or the pseudogene TRBV3-2), the J call TRBJ2-5; 7 nucleotides agree with TRBD1. The junction had 5 bases not matched to a gene; V was cut back by 4 bases and J by 0 bases. The length of the CDR3 is 15 residues. The germline CDR1 and CDR2 sequences are LGHDT and YNNKEL (reference sequence). CDR3 region: CASSRGTADQETQYF. The CDR3 nucleotides are TGTGCCAGCAGCCGAGGGACAGCAGACCAAGAGACCCAGTACTTC.

V gene TRBV5-4 combines with J gene TRBJ2-3, with D unresolved. The V gene's germline CDR1 is SGHNT and CDR2 YYREEE (reference sequence). With 3 bases removed from V and 2 bases from J, the gap between germline ends came to 1 base. CDR3 length: 11 amino acids. The CDR3 region is CASSSTDTQYF. The DNA of the CDR3 is TGTGCCAGCAGCTCCACAGATACGCAGTATTTT.

The sample holds a few counts of this clone. In DNA form, the CDR3 reads TGCGCCAGCAGCTTGAGTTTGGACACTGAAGCTTTCTTT. Translated: CASSLSLDTEAFF. The chain employs TRBV5-1 and TRBJ1-1; D is undetermined. The CDR3 contains 13 residues. The V and J ends lost 1 base and 3 bases respectively, with 7 bases between them. Germline CDR1 and CDR2: SGHRS and YFSETQ.

V is TRBV6-5 and J is TRBJ2-5; the D gene is possibly TRBD1 (6 bases). V was pared by 5 bases and J by 2 bases, with 12 bases between. This CDR3 region has 14 residues. Germline assignment: CDR1 MNHEY and CDR2 SVGAGI. CDR3 DNA sequence: TGTGCCAGCAGTCAGGGGTTTTGGCAAGAGACCCAGTACTTC. It yields the protein CASSQGFWQETQYF.

This rearrangement joins TRBV7-9 to TRBJ2-3; D possibly uses TRBD1 or TRBD2 (5 bases each). The CDR3 has 14 amino acids. The V gene's germline CDR1 is SEHNR and CDR2 FQNEAQ (reference sequence). The V end was cut by 3 bases, the J end by 2 bases, with 9 bases between. The CDR3 protein is CASSLGRYTDTQYF. CDR3 DNA: TGTGCCAGCAGCTTGGGACGGTACACAGATACGCAGTATTTT. Looking up the rest from reference TRBV7-9 and TRBJ2-3 gives the full variable domain: DTGVSQNPRHKITKRGQNVTFRCDPISEHNRLYWYRQTLGQGPEFLTYFQNEAQLEKSRLLSDRFSAERPKGSFSTLEIQRTEQGDSAMYLCASSLGRYTDTQYFGPGTRLTVL.

The chain employs TRBV7-2 and TRBJ2-2, with D unclear. The ends were cut back, 4 bases at V and 4 bases at J, with 7 bases in the middle. Germline CDR1 reads SGHTA; CDR2 reads FQGNSA. There are 13 residues in the CDR3. The CDR3: CASSSWATGELFF. As DNA, the CDR3 is TGTGCCAGCAGCTCATGGGCCACCGGGGAGCTGTTTTTT.

A note on this clone: This clone may be a read error of a much larger clone one base away. The V and J genes are TRBV5-4 and TRBJ2-7; weak D call: TRBD2 (5 bases). The germline V and J ends were trimmed by 1 base and 0 bases, with 5 bases remaining between them. Germline V gene lookup returns CDR1 SGHNT and CDR2 YYREEE (reference sequence). CDR3 length: 13 residues. CDR3 sequence (DNA): TGTGCCAGCAGCTTGACTAGCTCCTACGAGCAGTACTTC. Translation: CASSLTSSYEQYF.

V usage is TRBV7-2 and J usage is TRBJ2-1; the match to TRBD1 covers 8 bases. The ends lost 4 bases at V and 1 base at J; junction bases unmatched: 3. This CDR3 contains 15 residues. CDR1 SGHTA and CDR2 FQGNSA come from the germline V gene. The CDR3: CASSSDRGSYNEQFF. In DNA, the CDR3 is TGTGCCAGCAGCTCCGACAGGGGTTCCTACAATGAGCAGTTCTTC.

This clone is a singleton in its sample. The chain links TRBV9 to TRBJ2-5; 13 nucleotides match TRBD2. V dropped 4 bases and J dropped 4; count of bases not matched to a gene: 10. CDR3 size: 17 residues. Germline V lookup: CDR1 SGDLS, CDR2 YYNGEE. CDR3 nucleotide sequence: TGTGCCAGCAGCCCGGGACTAGCGGGACGGCTGTTAGAGACCCAGTACTTC. This gives the protein CASSPGLAGRLLETQYF.

The V gene is TRBV7-3, the J gene TRBJ2-2; 8 nucleotides agree with TRBD1. V was clipped by 1 base and J by 4 bases; unmatched bases: 5. The CDR3 has 16 amino acids. Germline loops: CDR1 SGHTA, CDR2 FQGTGA. The CDR3 here is CASSLIQGGSTGELFF. The CDR3 DNA is TGTGCCAGCAGCTTAATACAGGGGGGATCCACCGGGGAGCTGTTTTTT.

The chain joins TRBV11-2 to TRBJ2-1; no firm D call. From germline, CDR1 is SGHAT and CDR2 FQNNGV. This CDR3 has 12 amino acids. With 5 bases removed from V and 3 bases from J, the gap between germline ends came to 5 bases. The CDR3 here is CASSPDYNEQFF. In DNA, the CDR3 is TGTGCCAGCAGCCCTGACTACAATGAGCAGTTCTTC.

The chain employs TRBV3-1 (or the pseudogene TRBV3-2) and TRBJ1-4; D gene uncertain. Germline loops: CDR1 LGHDT, CDR2 YNNKEL (reference sequence). The length of the CDR3 is 15 residues. The V end was cut by 1 base, the J end by 4 bases, with 10 bases between. CDR3 in DNA: TGTGCCAGCAGCCAAGCCCTCTCCCTTAATGAAAAACTGTTTTTT. Protein product: CASSQALSLNEKLFF.

The chain employs TRBV9 and TRBJ1-3; 7 bases are a match to TRBD1. Germline CDR1 and CDR2: SGDLS and YYNGEE. This CDR3 has 15 amino acids. The V and J ends lost 3 bases and 3 bases, in that order; junction bases with no gene match: 6. DNA for the CDR3: TGTGCCAGCAGCGCAGAGGGGGCGCGTGGAAACACCATATATTTT. This codes for CASSAEGARGNTIYF. Using reference TRBV9 and TRBJ1-3 for the parts outside the CDR3, the full variable domain is DSGVTQTPKHLITATGQRVTLRCSPRSGDLSVYWYQQSLDQGLQFLIQYYNGEERAKGNILERFSAQQFPDLHSELNLSSLELGDSALYFCASSAEGARGNTIYFGEGSWLTVV.

The chain carries TRBV27 and TRBJ2-1; 11 bases map to TRBD2. The CDR3 covers 17 residues. Germline CDR1 and CDR2: MNHEY and SMNVEV (reference sequence). V lost 4 bases, J lost 4 bases, and 9 bases stayed unmatched. The CDR3 protein is CASSSPRTSGPYNEQFF. The CDR3, as DNA: TGTGCCAGCAGTTCACCCCGGACTAGCGGGCCATACAATGAGCAGTTCTTC.

The CDR3: CASSVSTGTGVNSPLHF. The CDR3 DNA is TGCGCCAGCAGCGTATCCACCGGGACAGGGGTTAATTCACCCCTCCACTTT. The chain links TRBV5-1 to TRBJ1-6; the match to TRBD1 covers 10 bases. Germline values: CDR1 SGHRS, CDR2 YFSETQ. J gave up 6 bases and V 4 bases, and 10 bases lay outside the gene matches. This CDR3 contains 17 residues.